The 19 T cell receptor beta chains below come from one sample, sequenced in a study of tissue T cells after allogeneic stem cell transplantation. Clones were sequenced by immunoSEQ multiplex PCR, and TCRdb holds only the in-frame ones, with some missing. The sample yields around 51,000 clones, about three quarters seen once. The sequenced sample was sorted cells pooled from one or two spleens. Receptors were obtained from a pool of C57BL/6 mice in good health.

About this clone: Germline and genes here are mouse. From the germline J gene comes the end of the CDR3, since the read stops 1 residue before it. The V and J genes are TRBV20 and TRBJ2-5; TRBD2 matches 7 bases. The V and J ends lost 3 bases and 3 bases, in that order; junction bases with no gene match: 3. Germline V gives CDR1 GFQATS, CDR2 STVNSAI. This CDR3 spans 13 amino acids. CDR3 amino acids: CGARLWGQDTQYF. Partial CDR3 DNA: TGTGGTGCTAGACTCTGGGGGCAAGACACCCAGTAC. The variable domain in full, completed from reference TRBV20 and TRBJ2-5, reads GALVYQYPRRTICKSGTSMRMECQAVGFQATSVAWYRQSPQKTFELIALSTVNSAIKYEQNFTQEKFPISHPNLSFSSMTVLNAYLEDRGLYLCGARLWGQDTQYFGPGTRLLVL.

This clone has just one count. Gene names and germline refer to mouse. With the read ending 1 residue before the CDR3 end, the germline J gene is used to fill in that end. The chain is built from TRBV13-3 and TRBJ2-4; 10 positions agree with TRBD2. CDR3 length: 16 residues. Germline CDR1 is NNHDY and CDR2 is SYVADS. V shed 0 bases, J shed 1 base, and the junction held 2 bases outside the gene matches. CDR3 region: CASSDGTGGRQNTLYF. The part of the CDR3 DNA that was read is TGTGCCAGCAGTGATGGGACTGGGGGACGTCAAAACACCTTGTAC.

This clone was counted only a few times. Gene labels here are mouse ones. The CDR3 end is not reached by the read, which stops 1 residue before it; the germline J gene fills it in. The chain carries TRBV19 and TRBJ2-7; D might be TRBD2 (6 bases). Germline CDR1 FNHDT, CDR2 SITEND (reference sequence). CDR3 length: 12 residues. V was trimmed by 5 bases and J by 0 bases, leaving 6 bases between them. The sequenced part of the CDR3 DNA is TGTGCCAGCAGGGGGGGCTCCTATGAACAGTAC. Encoded protein: CASRGGSYEQY. The full CDR3 protein reads CASRGGSYEQYF.

This clone was observed a handful of times. Gene names follow the mouse nomenclature. The observed sequence ends 1 residue before the CDR3 terminus, with the missing tail filled in from the germline J gene. The chain is built from TRBV13-1 and TRBJ1-2; D is perhaps TRBD1 (5 bases). Germline CDR1 and CDR2: NSHNY and SYGAGN. This CDR3 region has 14 residues. Trimming pared 2 bases from V and 3 bases from J, leaving 11 bases between. The chain's CDR3 is CASSDPGRDSDYTF. Partial CDR3 DNA: TGTGCCAGCAGTGACCCAGGGAGGGACTCCGACTACACC.

In the case of this clone: The gene names here belong to mouse. The CDR3 extends 1 residue past the end of the read, so its final part is completed from the germline J gene. Other DNA sequences from this sample encode an identical CDR3 as well. The genes are TRBV12-1 and TRBJ1-2; possibly TRBD1 for D (5 bases). V dropped 2 bases and J dropped 2 bases, with 8 bases sitting between them. The CDR3 loop spans 13 amino acids. Germline CDR1 SGHSN, CDR2 HYEKVE. CDR3 DNA (partial): TGTGCCAGCTCTCAGGGGTGGAACTCCGACTACACC. This translates into CASSQGWNSDYT. The CDR3 reads in full as CASSQGWNSDYTF.

A remark on this clone: The gene names given are mouse names. The read ends 1 residue before the CDR3 terminus; that terminus is restored from the germline J gene. The chain joins TRBV13-3 to TRBJ2-5; a weak D match, TRBD1 (6 bases). V was cut by 4 bases and J by 0 bases, with 9 bases left in between. Germline V lookup: CDR1 NNHDY, CDR2 SYVADS. This CDR3 is built from 14 residues. Incomplete CDR3 DNA: TGTGCCAGCAGTCAGGGGTTTAACCAAGACACCCAGTAC. Encoded protein: CASSQGFNQDTQY. The entire CDR3 reads CASSQGFNQDTQYF.

This clone was detected a few times. Each gene name is a mouse one. Read data end 1 residue before the CDR3 end; the end is taken from the germline J gene. The rearrangement links TRBV1 to TRBJ2-3, with 8 bases fitting TRBD1. V gave up 6 bases and J gave up 2 bases; unmatched junction bases: 4. This CDR3 is built from 14 residues. Germline CDR1 and CDR2: NSQYPW and LRSPGD (reference sequence). The CDR3 sequence: CTCSDRGFAETLYF. The CDR3 DNA, read in part, is TGCACCTGCAGCGACAGGGGTTTTGCAGAAACGCTGTAT.

This clone was found once. Mouse names are used for the genes. The read ends 1 residue shy of where the CDR3 ends; the end is completed using the germline J gene. This chain links TRBV5 with TRBJ1-4; no clear D gene. Per germline, CDR1 LGHNA and CDR2 YNLKQL (reference sequence). The V and J ends lost 2 bases and 0 bases respectively, with 7 bases between them. The CDR3 contains 15 residues. CDR3 sequence: CASSQNRLSNERLFF. Partial CDR3 DNA: TGTGCCAGCAGCCAAAACAGACTTTCCAACGAAAGATTATTT.

Points on this clone: Gene names are mouse gene names. The CDR3 here is CASGGGTGGNTGQLYF. The sequenced part of the CDR3 DNA is TGTGCCAGCGGTGGGGGGACTGGGGGAAACACCGGGCAGCTCTAC. J is TRBJ2-2 and V is TRBV13-2; TRBD2 agrees at 11 bases. Read data end 1 residue before the CDR3 end; the end is taken from the germline J gene. V lost 3 bases, J lost 1 base, and 2 bases stayed unmatched. The CDR3 consists of 16 residues. Germline V gene lookup returns CDR1 NNHNN and CDR2 SYGAGS (reference sequence).

This clone was detected only once. The gene names here belong to mouse. The read finishes 1 residue shy of the CDR3 end, and the germline J gene is used to complete it. The sample carries other DNA sequences with the same CDR3. The chain has TRBV31 and TRBJ1-6; no reliable D call. TRBJ1-6 is sorted into the ORF group, with uncertain function. Germline CDR1 reads GKSSPN; CDR2 reads SITVG. The CDR3 is 14 amino acids. The V and J ends lost 5 bases and 0 bases respectively, with 8 bases between them. The sequenced CDR3 bases are TGTGCCTGGGGCCAGAATTCCTATAATTCGCCCCTCTAC. Translation gives CAWGQNSYNSPLY. The full CDR3 protein reads CAWGQNSYNSPLYF.

Worth noting for this clone: Gene names refer to mouse genes. The DNA ends 1 residue before the CDR3 does, and the rest of the CDR3 is filled in from the germline J gene. This chain uses TRBV5 with TRBJ1-2, with 7 bases matching TRBD1. This CDR3 is 15 amino acids long. With 4 bases clipped from V and 0 bases from J, the junction kept 5 bases outside the gene matches. Germline values: CDR1 LGHNA, CDR2 YNLKQL (reference sequence). The DNA read from the CDR3 is TGTGCCAGCAGCCCCCTCGGGACAGCAAACTCCGACTACACC. This codes for CASSPLGTANSDYT. The entire CDR3 reads CASSPLGTANSDYTF.

As regards this clone: Each gene name is a mouse one. The CDR3 extends 1 residue past the end of the read, so its final part is completed from the germline J gene. This chain links TRBV13-3 with TRBJ2-3; 8 nucleotides match TRBD2. V gave up 3 bases and J gave up 0 bases; unmatched junction bases: 0. CDR3 length: 14 amino acids. In germline, CDR1 is NNHDY, CDR2 SYVADS. Partial CDR3 DNA: TGTGCCAGCAGTGGACTGGGGAGTGCAGAAACGCTGTAT. Protein: CASSGLGSAETLY. The whole CDR3 region reads CASSGLGSAETLYF.

Regarding this clone: Genes and germline come from the mouse. With the read ending 1 residue before the CDR3 end, the germline J gene is used to fill in that end. The V gene is TRBV5, the J gene TRBJ2-5; D uncertain. CDR3 length equals 13 residues. The V gene lost 2 bases and the J gene lost 3 bases, with 6 bases spanning the gap. CDR1 LGHNA and CDR2 YNLKQL come from the germline V gene (reference sequence). Partial CDR3 DNA: TGTGCCAGCAGCCAAAGGACGCAAGACACCCAGTAC. Its protein product is CASSQRTQDTQY. Given in full, the CDR3 is CASSQRTQDTQYF.

Concerning this clone itself: Gene names and germline match the mouse. The CDR3 end lies 1 residue beyond the end of the read and is filled in from the germline J gene. V usage is TRBV24 and J usage is TRBJ2-4, with D possibly TRBD2 on 6 matching bases. This CDR3 region has 14 residues. Trimming took off 1 base at V and 2 bases at J, with 7 bases between the two ends. Germline CDR1 KGHTA, CDR2 FRNEEI. Incomplete CDR3 DNA: TGTGCCAGCAGTCTGTTGGGGGTTCAAAACACCTTGTAC. Translated: CASSLLGVQNTLY. The whole CDR3 sequence reads CASSLLGVQNTLYF.

For this clone: The gene names given are mouse names. The sequenced fragment ends 1 residue before the CDR3 boundary, so the rest is inferred from the germline J gene. Other DNA variants within this sample encode the same CDR3. The rearrangement links TRBV31 to TRBJ1-3; D is uncertain. CDR1 GKSSPN and CDR2 SITVG come from the germline V gene. The CDR3 consists of 14 residues. V dropped 0 bases and J dropped 0 bases, with 6 bases sitting between them. Partial CDR3 DNA: TGTGCCTGGAGTCTAGGGAGTTCTGGAAATACGCTCTAT. It specifies CAWSLGSSGNTLY. In full, the CDR3 reads CAWSLGSSGNTLYF.

Comments on this clone: Genes and germline are mouse. The sequenced CDR3 bases are TGTGCCAGCAGCTCGGACAACCAGGCTCCGCTT. Its translation: CASSSDNQAPL. The entire CDR3 protein reads CASSSDNQAPLF. This chain links TRBV3 with TRBJ1-5; D remains ambiguous. With the read ending 1 residue before the CDR3 end, the germline J gene is used to fill in that end. Trimming cost V 4 bases and J 2 bases, with 3 bases left between them. Germline V gene data show CDR1 as SNHLY and CDR2 as FYNGKV (reference sequence). This CDR3 has 12 residues.

This clone was seen a handful of times. Gene labels here are mouse ones. The read ends 1 residue early relative to the CDR3; the germline J gene fills the gap. The chain links TRBV5 to TRBJ2-7; 11 nucleotides line up with TRBD2. CDR3 length: 15 residues. Trimming cost V 3 bases and J 4 bases; bases outside gene matches: 5. Germline V gene lookup returns CDR1 LGHNA and CDR2 YNLKQL (reference sequence). The CDR3 bases that were read are TGTGCCAGCAGCCAGACTGGGGGGGTCCTTTATGAACAGTAC. Encoded protein: CASSQTGGVLYEQY. The full CDR3 sequence reads CASSQTGGVLYEQYF.

Note on this clone: Mouse gene names apply. The read finishes 1 residue shy of the CDR3 end, and the germline J gene is used to complete it. This sequence joins TRBV5 and TRBJ2-3, with D perhaps TRBD1 (6 bases). Germline lookup yields CDR1 LGHNA and CDR2 YNLKQL (reference sequence). The CDR3 is 14 residues long. V shed 4 bases and J shed 0 bases, with 8 bases lying between them. Incomplete CDR3 DNA: TGTGCCAGCAGCCCGACAGGCAGTGCAGAAACGCTGTAT. Translated, it gives CASSPTGSAETLY. The whole CDR3 reads CASSPTGSAETLYF.

As regards this clone: Germline and genes here are mouse. The read is 1 residue too short to cover the CDR3 end, so that end is filled in from the germline J gene. This chain uses TRBV13-1 with TRBJ2-7, with D perhaps matching TRBD1 (6 bases). CDR3 length: 13 residues. V shed 2 bases and J shed 0 bases, with 6 bases lying between them. Germline CDR1 reads NSHNY; CDR2 reads SYGAGN. The CDR3 region is CASSDRGSYEQYF. Partial CDR3 DNA: TGTGCCAGCAGTGACAGGGGCTCCTATGAACAGTAC.